The sequence of this T cell receptor beta chain was determined in a study of T cell responses to AZD1222 COVID-19 vaccine (dated by TCRdb to the early 2020s). For the wider study: A total of around 240 trial participants underwent TCR sequencing, of whom roughly 210 received two doses of AZD1222 and roughly 25 received two doses of the MenACWY control vaccine. Enrollment into the trials was organized by age into subgroups of 18-55, 56-69 and 70-plus years, and those subgroups contained roughly 150, 30 and 60 TCR-sequenced participants, respectively.

The CDR3 starts with the cysteine, ends with the phenylalanine, and has 19 residues. CDR3 DNA only is kept here, 57 bases in frame from base 1. CDR1 SGHRS and CDR2 YFSETQ were looked up in the germline V gene. For this chain, trimming is 0 bases at the V end and 0 bases at the J end, and the number of junction bases without a gene match is 8. This clone was picked up one time. What antigen it recognizes has not been identified. No much larger clone exists at a distance of one base, and base qualities are not known. On the study overall, not on this receptor specifically: Because no samples from the day 14 peak response were available, repertoires could be characterized only after the peak T cell response. Only five to seven AZD1222 recipients were SARS-CoV-2 seropositive at baseline, limiting conclusions about previously exposed vaccinees. In the small 56-69-year group, the increase in depth fell short of significance, most likely because of low power. A significant rise in spike-specific TCR breadth and depth was observed after two AZD1222 doses relative to day 0 and relative to MenACWY recipients. Participants were mostly white British, with more females than males. The authors suggested clonal diversity may have been underestimated. The whole spike protein was spanned by vaccine-associated CD4 TCRs, and dominant responses were seen in regions 160-218 and 743-854. Epitopes outside the regions mutated in the B.1.351 and B.1.1.7 variants were reportedly recognized by nearly half of the unique spike-specific TCRs.

In light of the paper, this sample's time point label describes: about 28 days (+/-7) after the second vaccine dose. The sample's treatment or condition label, in plain terms: meningococcal conjugate vaccine given as trial control. Vaccinee samples came from UK trials COV001 and COV002, including a single-blind randomized controlled phase 2/3 trial of AZD1222 (ChAdOx1 nCoV-19) in healthy adults. For TCRbeta chain sequencing, PBMC samples were collected from trial participants at day 0 and at day 28 after the second dose. The CDR3 regions of human TCRbeta chains were analyzed by immunosequencing. In the paper's pipeline: TCRs in the repertoires were compared against a reference library of SARS-CoV-2-specific TCRs that had been generated with the MIRA antigen-specificity platform. Breadth meant the fraction of unique TCRs that were SARS-CoV-2-associated, whereas depth meant the fraction of total T cells that were SARS-CoV-2-associated. Using the MIRA data, each spike-specific TCR was assigned both to the spike region to which the TCR was reactive and to a CD4 or CD8 class. Log10-transformed breadth and depth values were compared by one-way ANOVA with Sidak's multiple comparisons tests. Drawn from immuneACCESS, this table holds only the in-frame rearrangements with V and J called that TCRdb kept. Clones are partly lost; checked studies trace under half to an unresolved V gene and leave the rest unexplained. V, J and clone size reflect that table, while D and trimming were determined from the DNA. This sample gives 200,000 to 250,000 clones in total; roughly 94% of them show up just once. The ten largest clones add up to around 1.7% of the sample.

Sequencing used peripheral blood, obtained 28 days after the second dose of the MenACWY control vaccine. The chain is encoded by TRBV5-1 joined to TRBJ2-3, with 12 central nucleotides matching TRBD2. The sequence was collected from an adult who received the MenACWY meningococcal vaccine as a control. The DNA sequence follows: TGCGCCAGCAGCTTGGTTCTAGCGGGAGGGTCCTCTAGCACAGATACGCAGTATTTT. Its product reads: CASSLVLAGGSSSTDTQYF.